The clone carrying this TCR beta chain has more than one count but fewer than ten. This entry belongs to a study of T-cell memory formation after mild COVID-19. TCRdb independently ran MiXCR on the 5' RACE reads; one entry per CDR3 protein. The sample holds 550,000 to 700,000 distinct CDR3 sequences, around 15% seen once. The sequence derives from an adult woman who had mild COVID-19 (a few samples of this study predate the infection). Cell type and time point are not known. Sequencing was done on a sample of PBMCs or a T cell subset sorted from them (not recorded which).

CDR3 sequence: CASSPGFGADTQYF. The CDR3, as DNA: TGTGCCAGCAGCCCTGGGTTCGGGGCAGATACGCAGTATTTT. This chain connects TRBV27 to TRBJ2-3; the D gene is possibly TRBD2 (5 bases). The CDR3 runs 14 residues. V lost 6 bases, J lost 4 bases, and 14 bases lay in between. Germline V lookup: CDR1 MNHEY, CDR2 SMNVEV (reference sequence).